A single sample gave rise to the 4 T cell receptor beta chains below, sequenced in a study of CD8 T cells in Susac syndrome. cDNA came from roughly 0.5 to 1 ug RNA primed by random hexamers. TCRdb re-called the immunoSEQ multiplex PCR reads through MiXCR, storing one row per CDR3 protein. The sample shows about 250,000 distinct CDR3 sequences, roughly 93% of them seen only once. Input material: CD4+ T cells from PBMCs. These TCRs come from a human donor with multiple sclerosis.

This clonotype was found once. The rearrangement joins TRBV18 to TRBJ2-7, with TRBD1 matching 7 bases. V shed 1 base, J shed 6 bases, and the junction held 12 bases outside the gene matches. The CDR3 covers 16 residues. Germline-derived CDR1 and CDR2 are KGHSH and LQKENI. The CDR3 spells CASSPQAGTGASEQYF. The CDR3 DNA sequence: TGTGCCAGCTCACCACAAGCTGGCACAGGGGCTTCCGAGCAGTACTTC.

This chain uses TRBV20-1 with TRBJ2-4; TRBD1 matches at 7 bases. CDR1 is DFQATT and CDR2 is SNEGSKA in the germline V gene (reference sequence). CDR3 length: 15 amino acids. J lost 10 bases, V lost 0 bases, and 12 bases had no gene match. The CDR3 nucleotides read TGCAGTGCTAGAGATGCTAGACAGGGCCAGTGGATTCAGTACTTC. Translation: CSARDARQGQWIQYF.

The chain recombines TRBV2 with TRBJ2-7, with D possibly being TRBD2 (6 bases). The CDR3 is 16 amino acids. Trimming shortened V by 7 bases and J by 5 bases, and 24 bases separated the two germline ends. Germline CDR1 and CDR2: SNHLY and FYNNEI. The CDR3: CASNTRRDWGPNEQYV. CDR3 nucleotides: TGTGCCAGCAACACACGGCGGGACTGGGGTCCCAACGAGCAGTACGTC.

This chain links TRBV28 with TRBJ2-1, with D tentatively TRBD1 or TRBD2 (5 bases each). The germline gives CDR1 MDHEN, CDR2 SYDVKM. This CDR3 has 15 amino acids. Trimming pared 6 bases from V and 12 bases from J, leaving 24 bases between. The CDR3 DNA sequence: TGTGCCAGCAGGGGGGAGACACAGCCAGCTATCGGGCAGTTCTTC. Protein: CASRGETQPAIGQFF.